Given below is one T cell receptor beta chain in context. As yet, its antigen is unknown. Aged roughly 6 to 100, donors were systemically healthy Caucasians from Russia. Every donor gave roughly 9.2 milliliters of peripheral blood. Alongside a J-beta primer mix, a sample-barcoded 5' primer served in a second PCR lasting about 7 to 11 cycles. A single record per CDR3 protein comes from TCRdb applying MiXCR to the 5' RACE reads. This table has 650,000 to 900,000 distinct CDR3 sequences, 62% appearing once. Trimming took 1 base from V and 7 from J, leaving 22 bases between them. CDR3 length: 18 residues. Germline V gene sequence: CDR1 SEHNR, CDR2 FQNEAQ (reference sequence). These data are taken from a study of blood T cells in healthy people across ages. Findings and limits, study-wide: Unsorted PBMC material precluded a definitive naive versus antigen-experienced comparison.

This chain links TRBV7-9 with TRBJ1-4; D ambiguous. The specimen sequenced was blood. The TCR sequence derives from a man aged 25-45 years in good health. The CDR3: CASSLERAHPARREKLFF. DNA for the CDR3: TGTGCCAGCAGCTTAGAGCGGGCTCATCCCGCGAGGCGTGAAAAACTGTTTTTT.